Listed here are 12 T cell receptor beta chains from one sample, sequenced in a study of blood T cells in healthy people across ages. A second PCR of 7 to 11 cycles used a sample-barcoded 5' primer and a J-beta primer mix. A single record per CDR3 protein comes from TCRdb applying MiXCR to the 5' RACE reads. The data hold about 1.7 million distinct CDR3 sequences, with roughly 27% observed a single time. The sequenced material came from blood. Every receptor here comes from a woman in her twenties or thirties in good health.

This clonotype appeared many times. This chain joins TRBV7-2 and TRBJ2-7, with no clear D. Per the germline V gene, CDR1 is SGHTA and CDR2 is FQGNSA. This CDR3 has 12 residues. V lost 3 bases and J lost 0, with 3 bases in between. The chain's CDR3 is CASSFDSYEQYF. DNA for the CDR3: TGTGCCAGCAGCTTCGACTCCTACGAGCAGTACTTC.

The chain links TRBV28 to TRBJ2-7, with D maybe TRBD2 (6 bases). Germline CDR1 MDHEN, CDR2 SYDVKM. V was shortened by 3 bases and J by 6 bases, with 12 bases between the two germline ends. The CDR3 runs 13 residues. The CDR3 nucleotides are TGTGCCAGCAGTTTGCCGGGGCGGGGCGAGCAGTACTTC. It encodes CASSLPGRGEQYF.

This sequence joins TRBV5-4 and TRBJ1-6, with TRBD1 matching over 12 bases. Trimming removed 6 bases from V and 5 bases from J; junction bases left unmatched: 9. From germline, CDR1 is SGHNT and CDR2 YYREEE (reference sequence). The CDR3 extends over 17 amino acids. The CDR3 DNA sequence: TGTGCCAGCAACCCGGGGGGACAGGGGGCGAATAATTCACCCCTCCACTTT. This codes for CASNPGGQGANNSPLHF.

This clonotype was found many times. The gene calls are TRBV7-2 and TRBJ1-2; D perhaps matches TRBD1 (5 bases). V shed 1 base and J shed 2 bases, with 11 bases lying between them. CDR1 is SGHTA, CDR2 FQGNSA, per germline. This CDR3 comprises 15 residues. The CDR3 DNA is TGTGCCAGCAGCTTAGGGGCGACAGCCAACTATGGCTACACCTTC. Residues: CASSLGATANYGYTF. Based on the CDR3 plus reference TRBV7-2 and TRBJ1-2, the full variable domain is GAGVSQSPSNKVTEKGKDVELRCDPISGHTALYWYRQSLGQGLEFLIYFQGNSAPDKSGLPSDRFSAERTGGSVSTLTIQRTQQEDSAVYLCASSLGATANYGYTFGSGTRLTVV.

This clonotype was recorded many times. The V and J genes are TRBV7-2 and TRBJ2-1; D remains ambiguous. The V gene lost 5 bases and the J gene lost 7 bases, with 9 bases spanning the gap. From germline, CDR1 is SGHTA and CDR2 FQGNSA. The CDR3 loop spans 12 amino acids. As DNA, the CDR3 is TGTGCCAGCAGCCATACATGGAATGAGCAGTTCTTC. Its translation: CASSHTWNEQFF.

Note on this clonotype: An end of the junction does not agree with germline; a read error may underlie this. This chain links TRBV6-6 with TRBJ2-2; 8 nucleotides align to TRBD2. This CDR3 comprises 15 residues. Germline CDR1 reads MNHNY; CDR2 reads SVGAGI (reference sequence). The CDR3 DNA follows: TGTGCCAGCAGTTCGCTAGCGGGTCTGGCCGGGAAGCTGTTTTTT. It yields the protein CASSSLAGLAGKLFF.

The chain uses TRBV7-9 and TRBJ1-4; 8 bases map to TRBD1. The germline gives CDR1 SEHNR, CDR2 FQNEAQ (reference sequence). This CDR3 is built from 15 residues. The V segment lost 5 bases and the J segment 6 bases; nucleotides outside the gene matches: 8. Here the CDR3 reads CASSDSGGEDEKLFF. The CDR3 DNA follows: TGTGCCAGCAGCGACTCAGGGGGCGAAGATGAAAAACTGTTTTTT.

At least ten counts were recorded for this clonotype. The V call is TRBV29-1, the J call TRBJ2-1; tentatively, D is TRBD2 (6 bases). Germline-derived CDR1 and CDR2 are SQVTM and ANQGSEA. This CDR3 region has 13 residues. V lost 7 bases and J 2 bases, leaving 12 bases between the germline ends. The CDR3 loop reads CSARRGTYNEQFF. The CDR3 nucleotides read TGCAGCGCCCGGCGGGGAACCTACAATGAGCAGTTCTTC.

The chain joins TRBV6-2 or TRBV6-3 to TRBJ2-1, with 7 bases lining up with TRBD1. The germline V gene encodes CDR1 MNHEY and CDR2 SVGEGT. The CDR3 spans 15 residues. Germline trimming cut 6 bases from V and 5 bases from J; bases unmatched to any gene: 10. The CDR3, as DNA: TGTGCCAGCAGCACAACAGGGGACGTCCACAATGAGCAGTTCTTC. Translation: CASSTTGDVHNEQFF.

To note about this clonotype: A junction end diverges from the germline sequence, so it may reflect a read error. V and J are TRBV28 and TRBJ2-7, with 9 bases matching TRBD2. There are 15 residues in the CDR3. Germline values: CDR1 MDHEN, CDR2 SYDVKM. CDR3: CASGLSTSGTYEQYF. The DNA for the CDR3 is TGTGCCAGCGGTTTATCGACTAGCGGAACCTATGAGCAGTACTTC. Full variable domain (outside the CDR3, taken from reference TRBV28 and TRBJ2-7): DVKVTQSSRYLVKRTGEKVFLECVQDMDHENMFWYRQDPGLGLRLIYFSYDVKMKEKGDIPEGYSVSREKKERFSLILESASTNQTSMYLCASGLSTSGTYEQYFGPGTRLTVT.

The rearrangement joins TRBV3-1 to TRBJ2-5, with no clear D. V was shortened by 5 bases and J by 3 bases, with 10 bases between the two germline ends. CDR3 size: 13 residues. The V gene's germline CDR1 is LGHDT and CDR2 YNNKEL (reference sequence). CDR3 DNA: TGTGCCAGCAGCACCCCTTGGGAAGAGACCCAGTACTTC. This gives the protein CASSTPWEETQYF.

The gene calls are TRBV20-1 and TRBJ2-3, with 11 bases lining up with TRBD2. The CDR3 sequence is 16 residues long. The J segment lost 2 bases and the V segment lost 2 bases, leaving 6 bases of the junction unmatched. CDR1 and CDR2 from the germline V gene are DFQATT and SNEGSKA (reference sequence). The CDR3 nucleotides read TGCAGTGCTAGATCAGGACTAGCGGGTACCACAGATACGCAGTATTTT. It specifies CSARSGLAGTTDTQYF.